The 30 T cell receptor beta chains below come from one sample, sequenced in a study of cytomegalovirus exposure and HLA in healthy donors. 13 Jbeta primers and 60 Vbeta primers were used for the PCR. Sequencing used immunoSEQ multiplex PCR; TCRdb keeps in-frame clones, though not all of them. The sample consists of more than 110,000 clones, around three quarters of them appearing once. Material: PBMCs. Receptor source: a man aged 25 to 45 in good health and CMV-seronegative.

This sequence joins TRBV27 and TRBJ2-1, with 11 bases identical to TRBD2. The CDR3 is 15 amino acids. Trimming removed 3 bases from V and 3 bases from J; junction bases left unmatched: 1. The germline CDR1 and CDR2 sequences are MNHEY and SMNVEV (reference sequence). The CDR3 reads CASSFSGRGYNEQFF. As DNA, the CDR3 is TGTGCCAGCAGTTTTAGCGGGAGGGGCTACAATGAGCAGTTCTTC.

V usage is TRBV2 and J usage is TRBJ2-5, with D hard to call. V was shortened by 4 bases and J by 6 bases, with 9 bases between the two germline ends. Per the germline V gene, CDR1 is SNHLY and CDR2 is FYNNEI. This CDR3 spans 12 amino acids. CDR3 sequence (DNA): TGTGCCAGCAGTGGGTCCGAGCAGACCCAGTACTTC. This sequence encodes CASSGSEQTQYF. Combining the CDR3 with reference TRBV2 and TRBJ2-5 gives the whole variable domain EPEVTQTPSHQVTQMGQEVILRCVPISNHLYFYWYRQILGQKVEFLVSFYNNEISEKSEIFDDQFSVERPDGSNFTLKIRSTKLEDSAMYFCASSGSEQTQYFGPGTRLLVL.

This clone was counted once. The gene calls are TRBV5-6 and TRBJ2-1; tentative D call: TRBD1 (5 bases). V lost 4 bases, J lost 4 bases, and 18 bases lay in between. The germline V gene encodes CDR1 SGHDT and CDR2 YYEEEE. The CDR3 runs to 16 residues. CDR3 loop: CASSGKDSQSYNEQFF. As DNA, the CDR3 is TGTGCCAGCAGCGGGAAAGACAGCCAGAGTTACAATGAGCAGTTCTTC.

The rearrangement joins TRBV28 to TRBJ1-1; 8 nucleotides line up with TRBD1. Looked up from germline, CDR1 is MDHEN and CDR2 is SYDVKM. This CDR3 comprises 15 residues. V trimming: 5 bases; J trimming: 6 bases; junction bases outside the gene matches: 11. CDR3: CASSPSDRADSEAFF. Here the CDR3 DNA reads TGTGCCAGCAGTCCGTCGGACAGGGCTGATTCTGAAGCTTTCTTT.

In DNA form, the CDR3 reads TGTGCCAGCAGCTTTAATTACTACGAGCAGTACTTC. It translates to CASSFNYYEQYF. V and J are TRBV7-8 and TRBJ2-7; D gene uncertain. Germline V gene sequence: CDR1 SGHVS, CDR2 FQNEAQ. V dropped 3 bases and J dropped 3 bases, with 6 bases sitting between them. The CDR3 sequence is 12 residues long. Supplemented by reference TRBV7-8 and TRBJ2-7, the full variable domain reads GAGVSQSPRYKVAKRGQDVALRCDPISGHVSLFWYQQALGQGPEFLTYFQNEAQLDKSGLPSDRFFAERPEGSVSTLKIQRTQQEDSAVYLCASSFNYYEQYFGPGTRLTVT.

V gene TRBV29-1 combines with J gene TRBJ2-1; 7 nucleotides match TRBD2. The CDR3 spans 17 residues. In germline, CDR1 is SQVTM, CDR2 ANQGSEA. The V gene end was trimmed by 7 bases and the J gene end by 0 bases; junction bases not matched to a gene: 15. The CDR3 spells CSAAPSGNSGSYNEQFF. The CDR3 DNA reads TGCAGCGCGGCTCCTAGCGGAAACTCGGGCTCCTACAATGAGCAGTTCTTC.

V usage is TRBV28 and J usage is TRBJ2-7; 8 nucleotides align to TRBD2. The CDR3 totals 16 residues. In germline, CDR1 is MDHEN, CDR2 SYDVKM. V lost 11 bases to trimming and J lost 0 bases; unmatched junction nucleotides: 15. CDR3 DNA: TGTGCCTCCCGGCGGGGGGATAAAGATAGCTCCTACGAGCAGTACTTC. Translated, it gives CASRRGDKDSSYEQYF.

The rearrangement uses TRBV5-1 and TRBJ1-2; 7 nucleotides match TRBD1. The CDR3 length is 14 residues. The germline V gene encodes CDR1 SGHRS and CDR2 YFSETQ. The ends lost 6 bases at V and 2 bases at J; junction bases unmatched: 7. The CDR3 DNA sequence: TGCGCCAGCAATCCCCGACAGGGAAACTATGGCTACACCTTC. Protein: CASNPRQGNYGYTF.

The chain recombines TRBV18 with TRBJ2-7, with TRBD2 matching 8 bases. The germline V gene has CDR1 KGHSH and CDR2 LQKENI. The CDR3 consists of 15 residues. V shed 2 bases and J 2 bases; nucleotides not matched to a gene: 5. The chain's CDR3 is CASSPEALAAYEQYF. In DNA form, the CDR3 reads TGTGCCAGCTCACCAGAGGCACTAGCGGCCTACGAGCAGTACTTC.

This chain joins TRBV5-8 and TRBJ1-4; a possible D gene is TRBD1 (5 bases). Germline loops: CDR1 SGHTS, CDR2 YDEGEE. V was cut by 4 bases and J by 0 bases, with 10 bases left in between. The CDR3 totals 15 residues. This CDR3 is CASSTETATNEKLFF. The CDR3 region has the DNA TGTGCCAGCAGCACTGAGACAGCAACTAATGAAAAACTGTTTTTT.

The J gene is TRBJ2-7, the V gene TRBV27; 10 bases line up with TRBD1. The CDR3 runs to 16 residues. CDR1 is MNHEY, CDR2 SMNVEV, per germline (reference sequence). Unmatched junction bases numbered 14, after V lost 8 bases and J lost 4 bases. For the CDR3, the DNA is TGTGCCAGCCGGGACAGGGGTTCTGGTAGCGTGTACGAGCAGTACTTC. Its protein is CASRDRGSGSVYEQYF.

This CDR3 reads CASSPRDSPTDTQYF. In DNA form, the CDR3 reads TGTGCCAGCAGCCCAAGGGACAGCCCCACAGATACGCAGTATTTT. V is TRBV7-9 and J is TRBJ2-3, with 7 bases identical to TRBD1. V lost 5 bases, J lost 2 bases, and 7 bases stayed unmatched. Germline CDR1 and CDR2: SEHNR and FQNEAQ (reference sequence). The CDR3 consists of 15 residues. The variable domain in full, with the rest retrieved from reference TRBV7-9 and TRBJ2-3, is DTGVSQNPRHKITKRGQNVTFRCDPISEHNRLYWYRQTLGQGPEFLTYFQNEAQLEKSRLLSDRFSAERPKGSFSTLEIQRTEQGDSAMYLCASSPRDSPTDTQYFGPGTRLTVL.

The chain uses TRBV11-2 and TRBJ2-7, with D possibly TRBD2 on 5 matching bases. The CDR3 totals 13 residues. V lost 5 bases to trimming and J lost 6 bases, with 14 bases between them. From germline, CDR1 is SGHAT and CDR2 FQNNGV. CDR3 amino acids: CASSNLRAVEQYF. The CDR3 nucleotides read TGTGCCAGCAGCAACCTGCGGGCGGTCGAGCAGTACTTC.

This clone was counted a few times. V gene TRBV5-6 combines with J gene TRBJ2-7; 10 bases are shared with TRBD1. Per the germline V gene, CDR1 is SGHDT and CDR2 is YYEEEE. The J segment lost 6 bases and the V segment lost 1 base, leaving 7 bases of the junction unmatched. The CDR3 is made up of 15 amino acids. The CDR3 DNA is TGTGCCAGCAGCTTGAGTGGCTGGACAGGGGGCGAGCAGTACTTC. This sequence encodes CASSLSGWTGGEQYF. Looking up the rest from reference TRBV5-6 and TRBJ2-7 gives the full variable domain: DAGVTQSPTHLIKTRGQQVTLRCSPKSGHDTVSWYQQALGQGPQFIFQYYEEEERQRGNFPDRFSGHQFPNYSSELNVNALLLGDSALYLCASSLSGWTGGEQYFGPGTRLTVT.

Comment on this clone: A much larger clone differs from this one at a single base, so this may be a read error. Other DNA sequences in this specimen translate into the identical CDR3. The DNA of the CDR3 is TGCGCCAGCAGCTTGGCCGGGACAGGGCCGTACGAGCAGTACTTC. This codes for CASSLAGTGPYEQYF. V and J are TRBV5-1 and TRBJ2-7; TRBD1 aligns across 9 bases. After removal of 0 bases from V and 4 bases from J, the junction contained 5 bases not matched to a gene. The CDR3 is 15 residues long. CDR1 is SGHRS, CDR2 YFSETQ, per germline.

This clone was observed once. The chain is built from TRBV30 and TRBJ1-5; D is uncertain. CDR1 is GTSNPN and CDR2 is SVGIG in the germline V gene (reference sequence). V lost 0 bases and J lost 4, with 10 bases in between. The CDR3 runs 14 residues. CDR3 region: CAWSVRGTNQPQHF. The CDR3 DNA follows: TGTGCCTGGAGTGTACGGGGTACGAATCAGCCCCAGCATTTT.

This clone occurred a few times. This chain uses TRBV6-5 with TRBJ1-1; D possibly corresponds to TRBD1 (5 bases). This CDR3 comprises 15 residues. Per germline, CDR1 MNHEY and CDR2 SVGAGI. V lost 6 bases and J 0 bases, leaving 14 bases between the germline ends. CDR3 residues: CASSSGDLMNTEAFF. The CDR3 region has the DNA TGTGCCAGCAGCTCGGGGGATCTTATGAACACTGAAGCTTTCTTT.

The V and J genes are TRBV7-6 and TRBJ2-3; no clear D gene. Germline V CDR1 and CDR2: SGHVS, FNYEAQ. CDR3 size: 14 residues. Deletions cut 2 bases from V and 1 base from J, with 7 bases between. The DNA for the CDR3 is TGTGCCAGCAGCTTAAGAGGTCGCACAGATACGCAGTATTTT. Protein product: CASSLRGRTDTQYF.

This clone has just a few counts. The chain recombines TRBV5-4 with TRBJ2-7; D perhaps matches TRBD2 (5 bases). The CDR3 has 14 residues. V lost 0 bases and J lost 0, with 7 bases in between. Germline lookup yields CDR1 SGHNT and CDR2 YYREEE (reference sequence). The CDR3 nucleotides read TGTGCCAGCAGCTTGGTAGCGAGCTCCTACGAGCAGTACTTC. It translates to CASSLVASSYEQYF.

This clone is a singleton in its sample. V and J are TRBV19 and TRBJ1-5; 8 bases line up with TRBD1. In germline, CDR1 is LNHDA, CDR2 SQIVND (reference sequence). The CDR3 length is 15 residues. Trimming cost V 3 bases and J 6 bases; bases outside gene matches: 7. CDR3 bases: TGTGCCAGTAGTATGGGGACAGGTCTTTCTCAGCCCCAGCATTTT. This sequence encodes CASSMGTGLSQPQHF.

This sequence joins TRBV28 and TRBJ2-5; D is perhaps TRBD1 (5 bases). V shed 4 bases and J shed 1 base, with 13 bases lying between them. CDR3 size: 15 residues. CDR1 is MDHEN and CDR2 is SYDVKM in the germline V gene. The CDR3 DNA reads as TGTGCCAGCAGTTACCGATTGGGGCCCCAAGAGACCCAGTACTTC. The encoded protein is CASSYRLGPQETQYF.

This chain uses TRBV2 with TRBJ1-5, with unresolved D. V shed 1 base and J shed 0 bases, with 7 bases lying between them. The germline CDR1 and CDR2 sequences are SNHLY and FYNNEI. CDR3 size: 15 residues. The CDR3 region is CASSEGRSSNQPQHF. CDR3 nucleotides: TGTGCCAGCAGTGAAGGGAGGTCTAGCAATCAGCCCCAGCATTTT.

The CDR3 reads CASSSPAETYEQYF. As DNA, the CDR3 is TGTGCCAGCAGTTCTCCAGCGGAAACCTACGAGCAGTACTTC. This chain joins TRBV28 and TRBJ2-7, with a possible D match to TRBD2 (5 bases). The CDR3 consists of 14 residues. The V end lost 4 bases, the J end lost 2 bases, and 12 bases lay between the germline ends. The germline CDR1 and CDR2 sequences are MDHEN and SYDVKM.

The chain joins TRBV2 to TRBJ2-1; 12 positions agree with TRBD1. Germline assignment: CDR1 SNHLY and CDR2 FYNNEI. The CDR3 runs to 14 residues. With 6 bases clipped from V and 8 bases from J, the junction kept 5 bases outside the gene matches. CDR3 nucleotide sequence: TGTGCCAGCAGAGGGACAGGGGGCACATATGAGCAGTTCTTC. Its translation: CASRGTGGTYEQFF. Full variable domain (rest looked up from reference TRBV2 and TRBJ2-1): EPEVTQTPSHQVTQMGQEVILRCVPISNHLYFYWYRQILGQKVEFLVSFYNNEISEKSEIFDDQFSVERPDGSNFTLKIRSTKLEDSAMYFCASRGTGGTYEQFFGPGTRLTVL.

This clone has just a few counts. The DNA of the CDR3 is TGTGCCAGCAGTTTAATTGGGCCGCCGAGTCAGCCCCAGCATTTT. Residues: CASSLIGPPSQPQHF. V usage is TRBV27 and J usage is TRBJ1-5; the D is unclear. The V gene lost 2 bases and the J gene lost 6 bases, with 14 bases spanning the gap. The germline gives CDR1 MNHEY, CDR2 SMNVEV (reference sequence). The CDR3 is 15 residues long.

The chain links TRBV28 to TRBJ2-1; TRBD1 might be the D (6 bases). The CDR3 contains 15 residues. V gave up 4 bases and J gave up 4 bases, with 14 bases separating them. Germline CDR1 and CDR2: MDHEN and SYDVKM. The CDR3 here is CASSSPGTQYNEQFF. CDR3 DNA sequence: TGTGCCAGCAGTTCTCCCGGGACACAATACAATGAGCAGTTCTTC.

This chain joins TRBV28 and TRBJ2-4, with D maybe TRBD2 (5 bases). Germline lookup yields CDR1 MDHEN and CDR2 SYDVKM. The CDR3 runs to 14 residues. Trimming shortened V by 4 bases and J by 8 bases, and 15 bases separated the two germline ends. The CDR3 protein is CASSSPSLGDIQYF. The CDR3 coding sequence is TGTGCCAGCAGTTCCCCGAGCTTGGGAGACATTCAGTACTTC.

This sequence joins TRBV7-3 and TRBJ1-2; 8 bases are shared with TRBD1. Looked up from germline, CDR1 is SGHTA and CDR2 is FQGTGA. Trimming removed 2 bases from V and 9 bases from J; junction bases left unmatched: 5. The CDR3 sequence is 13 residues long. CDR3 DNA: TGTGCCAGCAGCTTAGGCAGGGGGCAAAGCTACACCTTC. Translation: CASSLGRGQSYTF.

The chain carries TRBV5-1 and TRBJ2-3, with TRBD2 matching over 8 bases. CDR1 is SGHRS, CDR2 YFSETQ, per germline. V lost 2 bases, J lost 3 bases, and 5 bases stayed unmatched. This CDR3 is built from 15 residues. The CDR3 protein is CASSFPGLGTDTQYF. Written as DNA, the CDR3 is TGCGCCAGCAGCTTTCCGGGACTAGGGACAGATACGCAGTATTTT.

The genes are TRBV18 and TRBJ1-1, with no clear D. This CDR3 region has 13 residues. V dropped 3 bases and J dropped 4 bases, with 9 bases sitting between them. Germline assignment: CDR1 KGHSH and CDR2 LQKENI. The CDR3 nucleotides are TGTGCCAGCTCACCCCGCGAAACCACTGAAGCTTTCTTT. It yields the protein CASSPRETTEAFF.